These 30 T cell receptor beta chains were sequenced from one sample in a study of beta chain features in type 1 diabetes. The study, taken as a whole, reports: Moderate but significant shortening of TCRB CDR3s was recorded in all four CD4+ subsets from Type 1 diabetes patients.

Expressed TCRB transcripts were sequenced because the isolated RNA had all been reverse transcribed beforehand. Repertoires were generated with immunoSEQ multiplex PCR, while TCRdb's copy carries only in-frame clones and drops some. The table lists around 150,000 clones, almost 65% of them singletons. Their antigens remain unidentified. The material sequenced was naive CD4+ T cells from blood. All receptors come from a man aged 25 to 45 with type 1 diabetes.

This chain uses TRBV4-1 with TRBJ2-5; maybe TRBD1 (5 bases). V was trimmed by 3 bases and J by 6 bases, leaving 14 bases between them. Germline values: CDR1 MGHRA, CDR2 YSYEKL. This CDR3 has 14 amino acids. CDR3 coding DNA: TGCGCCAGCAGCCATCTATTCAGGGTTCAGACCCAGTACTTC. It yields the protein CASSHLFRVQTQYF.

V and J are TRBV7-9 and TRBJ2-5, with D possibly matching TRBD2 (6 bases). The germline V and J ends were trimmed by 3 bases and 5 bases, with 16 bases remaining between them. The germline V gene has CDR1 SEHNR and CDR2 FQNEAQ (reference sequence). The CDR3 spans 15 residues. The CDR3 DNA is TGTGCCAGCAGCTTCCTCCCCGGGACTCCGGAGACCCAGTACTTC. Translated: CASSFLPGTPETQYF.

This clone was seen only a few times. This chain uses TRBV9 with TRBJ2-5; 8 bases are shared with TRBD2. The trim removed 7 bases at V and 1 base at J, leaving 3 bases unmatched. The length of the CDR3 is 13 residues. From germline, CDR1 is SGDLS and CDR2 YYNGEE. DNA for the CDR3: TGTGCCAGCCAGCGGGGGATCCAAGAGACCCAGTACTTC. Its protein is CASQRGIQETQYF.

The CDR3 bases are TGTGCCAGCAGCTTAGAGGCGGGGAACAGAGAGACCCAGTACTTC. Translated: CASSLEAGNRETQYF. The chain is built from TRBV7-2 and TRBJ2-5, with D maybe TRBD2 (6 bases). Deletions cut 1 base from V and 4 bases from J, with 13 bases between. Germline lookup yields CDR1 SGHTA and CDR2 FQGNSA. CDR3 length: 15 residues.

V and J are TRBV5-6 and TRBJ1-6; no definite D call. Germline loops: CDR1 SGHDT, CDR2 YYEEEE. This CDR3 has 15 residues. V gave up 2 bases and J gave up 10 bases, with 16 bases separating them. DNA of the CDR3: TGTGCCAGCAGCTTAGCTATCAATGGACCCTCACCCCTCCACTTT. It yields the protein CASSLAINGPSPLHF.

The table lists this clone with a few counts. The V and J genes are TRBV5-1 and TRBJ2-6, with D hard to call. The CDR3 is made up of 15 amino acids. Trimming shortened V by 2 bases and J by 1 base, and 7 bases separated the two germline ends. Germline CDR1 SGHRS, CDR2 YFSETQ. CDR3 sequence reads: CASSLEGSGANVLTF. As DNA, the CDR3 is TGCGCCAGCAGCTTAGAAGGATCTGGGGCCAACGTCCTGACTTTC.

The rearrangement uses TRBV29-1 and TRBJ1-2; possible D gene TRBD1, 5 bases. With 6 bases removed from V and 8 bases from J, the gap between germline ends came to 16 bases. Germline loops: CDR1 SQVTM, CDR2 ANQGSEA. This CDR3 has 12 residues. CDR3 coding DNA: TGCAGCGTGGACCCTGGGGGGATGGGCTACACCTTC. This translates into CSVDPGGMGYTF.

V is TRBV29-1 and J is TRBJ2-3; 7 bases agree with TRBD1. Unmatched junction bases numbered 7, after V lost 3 bases and J lost 4 bases. The length of the CDR3 is 14 residues. From germline, CDR1 is SQVTM and CDR2 ANQGSEA. The CDR3 loop reads CSVDRGLLADTQYF. For the CDR3, the DNA is TGCAGCGTTGATAGGGGGCTGCTTGCAGATACGCAGTATTTT.

Only a few counts were recorded for this clone. The rearrangement links TRBV20-1 to TRBJ2-7; D call uncertain. V shed 3 bases and J shed 7 bases, with 10 bases lying between them. The CDR3 has 11 residues. Per germline, CDR1 DFQATT and CDR2 SNEGSKA (reference sequence). The CDR3 DNA reads as TGCAGTGCTAGTGGGCAGTCGGAGCAGTACTTC. Translation gives CSASGQSEQYF.

The V gene is TRBV28, the J gene TRBJ2-7; a weak D match, TRBD1 (5 bases). With 2 bases removed from V and 5 bases from J, the gap between germline ends came to 13 bases. This CDR3 has 14 amino acids. Germline CDR1 and CDR2: MDHEN and SYDVKM. The CDR3 region has the DNA TGTGCCAGCAGTTTACCCCCCTGGGGCAACGAGCAGTACTTC. Translated: CASSLPPWGNEQYF.

The CDR3 bases are TGTGCCAGCAGCCGAACTGGGGATACGCAGTATTTT. The encoded protein is CASSRTGDTQYF. The chain couples TRBV7-9 to TRBJ2-3; D is ambiguous. The CDR3 is made up of 12 amino acids. The V end lost 5 bases, the J end lost 6 bases, and 9 bases lay between the germline ends. Germline V lookup: CDR1 SEHNR, CDR2 FQNEAQ (reference sequence).

In this sample, this clone turned up a few times. The chain has TRBV25-1 and TRBJ2-7; maybe TRBD1 (6 bases). From germline, CDR1 is MGHDK and CDR2 SYGVNS. The V end lost 6 bases, the J end lost 3 bases, and 18 bases lay between the germline ends. The CDR3 runs to 15 residues. CDR3 nucleotide sequence: TGTGCCAGCAGCGAACGGCGCAGGGGTTACTACGAGCAGTACTTC. This sequence encodes CASSERRRGYYEQYF.

V is TRBV6-5 and J is TRBJ2-3, with 8 bases matching TRBD1. The CDR3 extends over 15 amino acids. The junction had 7 bases not matched to a gene; V was cut back by 2 bases and J by 6 bases. CDR1 and CDR2 (germline): MNHEY, SVGAGI. The CDR3 loop is CASSYIPTGVDTQYF. CDR3 bases: TGTGCCAGCAGTTACATCCCGACAGGGGTGGATACGCAGTATTTT.

The V call is TRBV27, the J call TRBJ2-4, with unresolved D. The CDR3 contains 15 residues. The V gene lost 2 bases and the J gene lost 0 bases, with 8 bases spanning the gap. Germline V lookup: CDR1 MNHEY, CDR2 SMNVEV (reference sequence). CDR3 sequence reads: CASSLRWLAKNIQYF. The DNA of the CDR3 is TGTGCCAGCAGTTTACGATGGCTAGCCAAAAACATTCAGTACTTC.

The rearrangement uses TRBV28 and TRBJ2-1; no clear D. Germline lookup yields CDR1 MDHEN and CDR2 SYDVKM. This CDR3 region has 16 residues. The V gene lost 7 bases and the J gene lost 4 bases, with 20 bases spanning the gap. The CDR3: CASISEPGSTYNEQFF. Here the CDR3 DNA reads TGTGCCAGCATTTCTGAGCCGGGCTCGACGTACAATGAGCAGTTCTTC.

This clone was detected a few times. The chain employs TRBV20-1 and TRBJ1-1; D is uncertain. Germline V gives CDR1 DFQATT, CDR2 SNEGSKA (reference sequence). The CDR3 has 11 amino acids. V lost 0 bases and J 7 bases, leaving 6 bases between the germline ends. CDR3 loop: CSAREPGEAFF. For the CDR3, the DNA is TGCAGTGCTAGAGAACCTGGTGAAGCTTTCTTT.

With respect to this clone: The sample contains more than one DNA sequence encoding this CDR3. This chain connects TRBV7-9 to TRBJ2-5; D remains unclear. The V gene lost 2 bases and the J gene lost 2 bases, with 6 bases spanning the gap. Germline values: CDR1 SEHNR, CDR2 FQNEAQ (reference sequence). The CDR3 extends over 13 amino acids. CDR3 loop: CASSLNTQETQYF. The CDR3, as DNA: TGTGCCAGCAGCTTAAACACACAAGAGACCCAGTACTTC.

The chain has TRBV30 and TRBJ2-7; TRBD1 matches 9 bases. This CDR3 has 13 residues. Unmatched junction bases numbered 6, after V lost 3 bases and J lost 6 bases. Per germline, CDR1 GTSNPN and CDR2 SVGIG (reference sequence). The CDR3 spells CAWRKDRGSEQYF. CDR3 nucleotide sequence: TGTGCCTGGAGAAAGGACAGGGGCAGCGAGCAGTACTTC.

This clone was counted between two and nine times. The rearrangement uses TRBV29-1 and TRBJ1-1; D not certain. V lost 4 bases and J lost 4, with 10 bases in between. This CDR3 contains 12 residues. Germline CDR1 SQVTM, CDR2 ANQGSEA. CDR3 DNA sequence: TGCAGCGTTGTCCCGGTGGGCACTGAAGCTTTCTTT. Protein product: CSVVPVGTEAFF.

The chain is built from TRBV7-2 and TRBJ2-3, with 12 bases aligning to TRBD2. Germline values: CDR1 SGHTA, CDR2 FQGNSA. V lost 5 bases and J lost 2; bases outside the gene matches: 5. This CDR3 spans 16 amino acids. CDR3: CASSAGLAGYTDTQYF. The CDR3 DNA reads as TGTGCCAGCAGCGCCGGACTAGCGGGGTACACAGATACGCAGTATTTT.

A single count supports this clone. The V and J genes are TRBV28 and TRBJ2-7, with 11 positions matching TRBD2. V dropped 3 bases and J dropped 5; count of bases not matched to a gene: 3. CDR1 MDHEN and CDR2 SYDVKM come from the germline V gene. This CDR3 spans 14 amino acids. The CDR3 DNA follows: TGTGCCAGCAGTTTTCTAGCGGGGGGCAACGAGCAGTACTTC. Its protein product is CASSFLAGGNEQYF.

This sequence joins TRBV29-1 and TRBJ2-7, with D uncertain. The germline V gene has CDR1 SQVTM and CDR2 ANQGSEA. This CDR3 comprises 13 residues. Trimming left V 3 bases short and J 0 bases short, with 9 bases between. The CDR3: CSVDLPSSYEQYF. CDR3 nucleotide sequence: TGCAGCGTTGATTTACCAAGCTCCTACGAGCAGTACTTC.

This clone was seen more than once but under ten times. The chain has TRBV29-1 and TRBJ1-1; D not resolved. CDR1 SQVTM and CDR2 ANQGSEA come from the germline V gene. The V end lost 5 bases, the J end lost 5 bases, and 15 bases lay between the germline ends. This CDR3 is 13 amino acids long. The CDR3, as DNA: TGCAGCGTTCTAGATCAAAGGGTTACTGAAGCTTTCTTT. This gives the protein CSVLDQRVTEAFF.

CDR3 residues: CASSLSRLNEQFF. CDR3 coding DNA: TGTGCCAGCAGCCTATCTAGACTCAATGAGCAGTTCTTC. The V and J genes are TRBV11-2 and TRBJ2-1; D is unclear. CDR1 is SGHAT and CDR2 is FQNNGV in the germline V gene. Trimming removed 5 bases at V and 6 bases at J, with 11 bases between. The CDR3 runs 13 residues.

The chain joins TRBV28 to TRBJ1-1; D gene ambiguous. Germline V gives CDR1 MDHEN, CDR2 SYDVKM. V was trimmed by 6 bases and J by 0 bases, leaving 8 bases between them. The CDR3 totals 13 residues. CDR3 DNA sequence: TGTGCCAGCAGCTGGGGTCTGAACACTGAAGCTTTCTTT. It translates to CASSWGLNTEAFF. Supplemented by reference TRBV28 and TRBJ1-1, the full variable domain reads DVKVTQSSRYLVKRTGEKVFLECVQDMDHENMFWYRQDPGLGLRLIYFSYDVKMKEKGDIPEGYSVSREKKERFSLILESASTNQTSMYLCASSWGLNTEAFFGQGTRLTVV.

This clone was seen a handful of times. This chain uses TRBV4-1 with TRBJ2-5, with 10 bases matching TRBD2. The CDR3 totals 14 residues. Per germline, CDR1 MGHRA and CDR2 YSYEKL. With V trimmed by 5 bases and J by 3 bases, 3 bases remained unmatched. This chain's CDR3 is CASSNGLAEETQYF. CDR3 nucleotide sequence: TGCGCCAGCAGCAACGGACTAGCGGAAGAGACCCAGTACTTC.

This rearrangement joins TRBV6-6 to TRBJ1-6; D is uncertain. This CDR3 is 15 amino acids long. CDR1 MNHNY and CDR2 SVGAGI come from the germline V gene (reference sequence). V was trimmed by 4 bases and J by 7 bases, leaving 14 bases between them. CDR3 DNA: TGTGCCAGCAGTTTCTCCGGGCCCAACAATTCACCCCTCCACTTT. Translated, it gives CASSFSGPNNSPLHF.

This chain links TRBV9 with TRBJ2-5; 7 positions agree with TRBD1. CDR3 size: 14 residues. Per germline, CDR1 SGDLS and CDR2 YYNGEE. After removal of 4 bases from V and 5 bases from J, the junction contained 8 bases not matched to a gene. CDR3 region: CASSFTGDQETQYF. The CDR3 DNA reads as TGTGCCAGCAGCTTTACAGGGGATCAGGAGACCCAGTACTTC.

The chain uses TRBV11-2 and TRBJ2-3, with D perhaps TRBD2 (5 bases). Trimming removed 3 bases at V and 6 bases at J, with 13 bases between. The CDR3 is made up of 14 amino acids. CDR1 SGHAT and CDR2 FQNNGV come from the germline V gene. CDR3 in DNA: TGTGCCAGCAGCTTCCTGGGGAGCCGCGATACGCAGTATTTT. This codes for CASSFLGSRDTQYF.

The chain has TRBV28 and TRBJ2-1; perhaps TRBD2 as D (6 bases). Trimming took off 3 bases at V and 0 bases at J, with 12 bases between the two ends. The CDR3 is 16 amino acids. CDR1 is MDHEN and CDR2 is SYDVKM in the germline V gene. CDR3: CASSFGGAGSYNEQFF. CDR3 DNA sequence: TGTGCCAGCAGTTTCGGGGGTGCGGGCTCCTACAATGAGCAGTTCTTC.